This is a list of T cell receptor beta chains from one sample in a study of T cells in tuberculosis. Sequenced by immunoSEQ multiplex PCR; TCRdb stores in-frame clones only, minus some. In the table there are around 33,000 clones, 80% to 95% of which are singletons. Sequenced sample: PBMCs. The source is a donor between 10 and 29 years old with latent tuberculosis or without tuberculosis infection. Some clones in this sample may be carry-over from other donors' samples. CDR3s include the opening cysteine and the closing phenylalanine or tryptophan. D genes are given only for firm matches. Part of the rows lack a size; the others show once, few, many or a class for expanded clones.

>-|TRBJ2-2|-|TRBV7-9
CASSPRRATKGTGELFF
TGTGCCAGCAGCCCCCGGAGGGCCACGAAAGGCACCGGGGAGCTGTTTTTT
>once|TRBJ1-4|-|TRBV10-2
CASRGGEKLFF
TGCGCCAGCAGGGGCGGGGAAAAACTGTTTTTT
>few|TRBJ2-1|-|TRBV27
CASSSRVANEQFF
TGTGCCAGCAGTTCCAGGGTCGCGAATGAGCAGTTCTTC
>-|TRBJ1-2|-|TRBV6-1
CASSSGNYGYTF
TGTGCCAGCAGCAGTGGCAACTATGGCTACACCTTC
>-|TRBJ1-2|TRBD1|TRBV2
CATPTGTGLYGYTF
TGTGCCACTCCCACCGGGACAGGGCTCTATGGCTACACCTTC
>-|TRBJ1-1|-|TRBV19
CASKQEMNTEAFF
TGTGCCAGTAAGCAGGAAATGAACACTGAAGCTTTCTTT
>-|TRBJ1-2|-|TRBV11-2
CASRKPGGRDYGYTF
TGTGCCAGCCGCAAACCGGGGGGACGAGACTATGGCTACACCTTC
>-|TRBJ1-1|-|TRBV28
CASSTVRDYLNTEAFF
TGTGCCAGCTCAACGGTACGGGATTACTTGAACACTGAAGCTTTCTTT
>-|TRBJ1-1|-|TRBV27
CASRNGRSEAFF
TGTGCCAGCAGGAACGGGAGGAGTGAAGCTTTCTTT
>-|TRBJ1-1|-|TRBV19
CASSIYPGMNTEAFF
TGTGCCAGTAGTATATATCCAGGCATGAACACTGAAGCTTTCTTT